This T cell receptor beta chain was obtained from a study of Graves' ophthalmopathy and Graves' hyperthyroidism. For the study at large: Peripheral blood (taken before any treatment) was collected at initial diagnosis.

Germline V gives CDR1 SGHTA, CDR2 FQGNSA. CDR3 length equals 15 residues. Trimming at V came to 1 base and at J to 2 bases, leaving 2 bases not matched to a gene. Clinical symptoms, serum thyroxine, TRAb, thyroid ultrasound and orbital computed tomography formed the basis of diagnosis. A volume of 10 ml of fresh peripheral blood supplied the PBMCs. The authors amplified TCR beta CDR3 regions from RNA transcripts. RT-PCR in the first round used HTBI primers; a second-round multiplex PCR followed. From the multiplex PCR reads, TCRdb called clonotypes with MiXCR, one entry per CDR3 protein. The sample includes more than 550,000 distinct CDR3 sequences, roughly 39% seen only once; the top ten take more than 2.5%. This clonotype was picked up many times.

The specimen was peripheral blood. The J gene is TRBJ2-7, the V gene TRBV7-2, with 10 nucleotides matching TRBD2. This receptor was taken from an adult man with Graves' ophthalmopathy. The CDR3 DNA is TGTGCCAGCAGCTTAGGCACTAGCGGGACCTACGAGCAGTACTTC. This gives the protein CASSLGTSGTYEQYF.